This TCR beta chain came from a study of cytotoxic CD8 clonotypes in ibrutinib-treated CLL (dated by TCRdb to about 2021). Broadly, across the study: The cohort was composed of 11 relapsed/refractory and around 15 treatment-naive patients; IGHV unmutated status was identified in some 17 patients. Responses were partial in around 25 patients and complete in 2; after median 68 months follow-up, some 14 stayed in remission and 12 progressed. On average, each sample yielded roughly 260,000 productive templates and 85,000 to 95,000 productive rearrangements. All remission and progressive disease samples were collected while patients were still receiving ibrutinib. Of the 70 to 90 people in the trial, around 25 had longitudinal samples available. Cryopreserved peripheral blood mononuclear cells were obtained before treatment, at response, and at either sustained remission or disease progression. Response samples were obtained after a median of approximately twelve months of treatment, with a range of about 6 to 40 months. What the research found in general, with its limitations: At ibrutinib response clonality went up, during sustained remission it held steady, and at progression it dropped back toward baseline. Public clonotypes were rare and either shrank or stayed stable during treatment, and the rise in clonality at ibrutinib response reflected expansion of private clonotypes. Baseline clonality exceeded that of age-matched healthy donors and correlated strongly with circulating CD8+ T-cell counts. Sampling times were not matched between sustained-remission and progressing patients, and lymph node repertoires were not studied.

On a MiSeq, deep resolution sequencing aimed for a depth between 1 in 1 million and 1 in 200,000 T cells, with each clonotype covered about 9.9x on average. TCR beta libraries were generated with the immunoSEQ hsTCRB Kit. Turning to the authors' computational methods: Data were analyzed with ImmunoSEQ Data Assistant and ImmunoSEQ Analyzer, with V, D and J genes assigned per IMGT definitions. Clonality, which ranges from 0 to 1, was calculated as one minus the normalized Shannon entropy of productive rearrangement frequencies. Only overrepresented clonotypes making up at least 0.05% of each patient's repertoire were included in the public clonotype analysis. About twelve repertoires from age-matched healthy donors, obtained from immuneACCESS, served as clonality controls. The table comes from immuneACCESS by way of TCRdb, which keeps in-frame sequences with V and J called. Part of the clones is missing from these tables; in studies checked, under half for an unresolved V gene and the rest for unknown reasons. That table furnishes V, J and clone size, whereas the DNA furnished D and trimming. The sample yields 140,000 or so clones; 70% to 80% were counted once. The top ten constitute 13% of the sample.

V drops 3 bases and J drops 3 bases, leaving 5 bases in between. Taken from the germline V gene, the CDR1 and CDR2 loops are WSHSY and SAAADI. Taken from cysteine to phenylalanine, the CDR3 has 13 residues. This entry keeps only the CDR3 DNA: 39 bases, framed from base 1. The time point label, as the study defines it: approximately twelve months on ibrutinib. For TCR beta library preparation, around 2 micrograms of genomic DNA were isolated from cryopreserved PBMCs. Longitudinal blood samples from CLL patients on ibrutinib monotherapy were analyzed using high-throughput TCR beta sequencing. The patients were enrolled in a single-center, open-label phase 2 trial of ibrutinib monotherapy. This clone was seen ten or more times. The antigen it recognizes is unknown. Base qualities were left out, and no much larger clone turns up one base away.

Rearrangement joined TRBV10-2 to TRBJ2-2, with TRBD1 tentatively as D gene (5 bases match). The sample here was PBMCs, taken after 12 months of ibrutinib treatment. The TCR was taken from a human donor with chronic lymphocytic leukemia. The CDR3 here reads CASSDRDTGELFF. The sequenced DNA is TGCGCCAGCAGTGACAGGGACACCGGGGAGCTGTTTTTT.